The text below deals with one T cell receptor beta chain. Its antigen remains unidentified. The entry originates in a study of vaccination and CD4 T cells after COVID-19. The study, taken as a whole, reports: The rise in median SARS-CoV-2-reactive clonotypes, from about 20 to 38, was not significant.

Treatment noted: roughly 10-day PBMC culture with coronavirus spike peptide pools or control peptides (ViraFEST assay). Ahead of the COVID-19 pandemic (2011-2018), the CD4+ T cells of the unexposed donor were collected. Sequencing of the DNA from cultured CD4+ T cells was carried out with the Oncomine TCR Beta short-read assay. TCRdb reprocessed the PCR reads with MiXCR, giving one entry per CDR3 protein. The repertoire holds about 6,600 distinct CDR3 sequences, with about 50% as singletons. Deletions cut 6 bases from V and 2 bases from J, with 10 bases between. Germline CDR1 reads MNHEY; CDR2 reads SVGEGT. The CDR3 is 13 amino acids.

J is TRBJ1-2 and V is TRBV6-2 or TRBV6-3; TRBD1 is a possible D gene (5 bases). Sequenced input: CD4+ T cells from blood, cultured in vitro. This receptor was taken from a human donor in good health. The CDR3 DNA follows: TGTGCCAGCAGAATAGGGGAAAACTATGGCTACACCTTC. Its translation: CASRIGENYGYTF.